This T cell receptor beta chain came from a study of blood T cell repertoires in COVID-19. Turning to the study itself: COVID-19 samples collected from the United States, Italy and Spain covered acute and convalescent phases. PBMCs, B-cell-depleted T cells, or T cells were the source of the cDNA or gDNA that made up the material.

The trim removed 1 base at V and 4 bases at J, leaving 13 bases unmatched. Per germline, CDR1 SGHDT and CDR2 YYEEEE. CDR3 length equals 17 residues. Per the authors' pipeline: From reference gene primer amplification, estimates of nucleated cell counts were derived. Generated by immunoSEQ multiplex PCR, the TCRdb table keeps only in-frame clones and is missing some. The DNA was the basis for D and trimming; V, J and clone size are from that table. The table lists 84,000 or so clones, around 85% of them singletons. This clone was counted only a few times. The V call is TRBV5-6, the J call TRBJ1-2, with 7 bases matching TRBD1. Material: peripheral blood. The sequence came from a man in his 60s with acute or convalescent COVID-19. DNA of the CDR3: TGTGCCAGCAGCTTGATGCCCGGACAGGCTGCAATCTATGGCTACACCTTC. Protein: CASSLMPGQAAIYGYTF.